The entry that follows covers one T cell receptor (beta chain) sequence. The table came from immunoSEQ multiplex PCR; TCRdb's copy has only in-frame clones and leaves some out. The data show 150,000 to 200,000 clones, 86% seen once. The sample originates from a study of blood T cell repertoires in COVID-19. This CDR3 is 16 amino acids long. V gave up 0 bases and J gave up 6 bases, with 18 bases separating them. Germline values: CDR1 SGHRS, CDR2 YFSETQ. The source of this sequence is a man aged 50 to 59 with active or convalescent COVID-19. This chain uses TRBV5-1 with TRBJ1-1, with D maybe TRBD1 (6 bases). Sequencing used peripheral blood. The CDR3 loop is CASSLADRGGPPEAFF. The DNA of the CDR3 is TGCGCCAGCAGCTTGGCCGATCGCGGGGGCCCACCTGAAGCTTTCTTT. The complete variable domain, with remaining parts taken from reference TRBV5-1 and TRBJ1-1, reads KAGVTQTPRYLIKTRGQQVTLSCSPISGHRSVSWYQQTPGQGLQFLFEYFSETQRNKGNFPGRFSGRQFSNSRSEMNVSTLELGDSALYLCASSLADRGGPPEAFFGQGTRLTVV.